This TCR beta chain was recovered during a study of T cell repertoires in cytomegalovirus infection. This clonotype came up many times. Its antigen is not identified. Study results and caveats: In two of eight donors, the top clonotype was HLA-C-restricted CMV-specific.

TCRdb ran MiXCR on the reads and lists one entry per CDR3 protein. The data contain 200,000 to 300,000 distinct CDR3 sequences, approximately 13% of them singletons. The CDR3 length is 14 residues. Unmatched junction bases numbered 2, after V lost 3 bases and J lost 3 bases. The germline gives CDR1 SGHTA, CDR2 FQGNSA. The clonotype originates from a human donor in good health (CMV status not recorded). Some clones in this sample may be carry-over from other donors' samples. This chain connects TRBV7-2 to TRBJ1-5; the match to TRBD1 covers 7 bases. The sequenced material came from PBMCs. The CDR3 is CASSFDRDNQPQHF. CDR3 coding DNA: TGTGCCAGCAGCTTCGACAGGGACAATCAGCCCCAGCATTTT.